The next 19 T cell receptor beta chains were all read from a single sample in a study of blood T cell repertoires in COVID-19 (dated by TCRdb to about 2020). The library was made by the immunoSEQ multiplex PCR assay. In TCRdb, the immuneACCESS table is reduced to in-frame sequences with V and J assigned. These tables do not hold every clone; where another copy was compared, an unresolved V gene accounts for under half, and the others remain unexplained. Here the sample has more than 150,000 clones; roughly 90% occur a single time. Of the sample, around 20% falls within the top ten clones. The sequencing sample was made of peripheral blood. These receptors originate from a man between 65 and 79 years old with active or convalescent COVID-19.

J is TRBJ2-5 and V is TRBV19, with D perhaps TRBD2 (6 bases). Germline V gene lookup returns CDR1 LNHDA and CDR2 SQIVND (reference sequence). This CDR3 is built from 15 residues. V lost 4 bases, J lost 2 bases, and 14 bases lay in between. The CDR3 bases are TGTGCCAGTAGTAACCCGGGGACTCCGCAAGAGACCCAGTACTTC. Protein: CASSNPGTPQETQYF.

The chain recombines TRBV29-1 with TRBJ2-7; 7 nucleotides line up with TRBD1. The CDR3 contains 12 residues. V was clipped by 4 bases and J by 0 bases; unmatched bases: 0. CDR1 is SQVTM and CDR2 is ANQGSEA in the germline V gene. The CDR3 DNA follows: TGCAGCGTTGGACAGGGCTCCTACGAGCAGTACTTC. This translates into CSVGQGSYEQYF.

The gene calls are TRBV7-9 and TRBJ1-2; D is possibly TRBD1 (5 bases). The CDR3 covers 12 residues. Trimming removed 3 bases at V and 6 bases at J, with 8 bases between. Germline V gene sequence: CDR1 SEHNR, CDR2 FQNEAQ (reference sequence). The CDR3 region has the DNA TGTGCCAGCAGCTTGCAGGGTAATGGCTACACCTTC. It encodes CASSLQGNGYTF.

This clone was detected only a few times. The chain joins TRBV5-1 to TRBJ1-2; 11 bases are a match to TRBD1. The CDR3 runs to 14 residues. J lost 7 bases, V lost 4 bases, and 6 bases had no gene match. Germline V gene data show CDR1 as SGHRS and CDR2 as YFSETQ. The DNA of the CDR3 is TGCGCCAGCAGCCCTCGGACAGGGGGCTTTGGCTACACCTTC. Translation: CASSPRTGGFGYTF.

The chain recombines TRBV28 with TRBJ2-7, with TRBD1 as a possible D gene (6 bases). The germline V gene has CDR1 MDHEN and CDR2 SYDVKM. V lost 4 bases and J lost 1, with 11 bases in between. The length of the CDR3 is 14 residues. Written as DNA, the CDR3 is TGTGCCAGCAGTTCCTTCGGACAGTCCTACGAGCAGTACTTC. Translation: CASSSFGQSYEQYF.

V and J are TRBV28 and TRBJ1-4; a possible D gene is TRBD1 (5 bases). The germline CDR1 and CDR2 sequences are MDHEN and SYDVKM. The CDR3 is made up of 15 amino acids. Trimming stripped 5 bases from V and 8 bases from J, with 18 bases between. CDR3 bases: TGTGCCAGCAGTCCCGGGGGGGGTACGAACGAAAAACTGTTTTTT. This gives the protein CASSPGGGTNEKLFF.

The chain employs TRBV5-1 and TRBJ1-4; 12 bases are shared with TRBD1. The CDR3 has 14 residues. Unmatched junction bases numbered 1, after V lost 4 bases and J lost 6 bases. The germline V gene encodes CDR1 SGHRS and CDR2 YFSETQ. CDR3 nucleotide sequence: TGCGCCAGCAGCAGGGACAGGGGGCATGAAAAACTGTTTTTT. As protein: CASSRDRGHEKLFF.

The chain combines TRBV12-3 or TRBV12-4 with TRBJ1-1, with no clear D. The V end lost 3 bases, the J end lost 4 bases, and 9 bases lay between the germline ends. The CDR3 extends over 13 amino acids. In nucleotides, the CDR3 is TGTGCCAGCAGTTTCGCCCGGGTCACTGAAGCTTTCTTT. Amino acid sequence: CASSFARVTEAFF.

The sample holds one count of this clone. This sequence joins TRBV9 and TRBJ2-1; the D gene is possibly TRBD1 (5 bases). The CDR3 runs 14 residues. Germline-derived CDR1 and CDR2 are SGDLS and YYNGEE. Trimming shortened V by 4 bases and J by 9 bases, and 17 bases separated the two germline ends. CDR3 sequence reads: CASSPGLHSGEQFF. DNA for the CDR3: TGTGCCAGCAGCCCAGGGCTTCATTCCGGTGAGCAGTTCTTC.

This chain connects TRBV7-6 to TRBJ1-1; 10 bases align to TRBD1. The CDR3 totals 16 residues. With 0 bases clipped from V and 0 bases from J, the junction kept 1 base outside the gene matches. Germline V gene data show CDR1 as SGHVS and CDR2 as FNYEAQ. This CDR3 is CASSLAGTGVNTEAFF. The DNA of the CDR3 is TGTGCCAGCAGCTTAGCGGGGACAGGGGTGAACACTGAAGCTTTCTTT.

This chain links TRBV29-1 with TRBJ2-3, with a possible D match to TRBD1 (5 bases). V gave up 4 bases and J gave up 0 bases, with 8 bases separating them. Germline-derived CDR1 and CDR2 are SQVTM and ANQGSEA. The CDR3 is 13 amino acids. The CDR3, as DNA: TGCAGCGTTGCACAGGCGAGCACAGATACGCAGTATTTT. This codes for CSVAQASTDTQYF.

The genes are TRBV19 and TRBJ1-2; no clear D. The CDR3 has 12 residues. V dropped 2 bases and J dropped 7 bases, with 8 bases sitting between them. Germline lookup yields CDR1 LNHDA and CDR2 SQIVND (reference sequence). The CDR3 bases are TGTGCCAGTAGTATAAGATCGGGTGGCTACACCTTC. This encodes CASSIRSGGYTF. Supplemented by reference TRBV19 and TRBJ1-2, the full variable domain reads DGGITQSPKYLFRKEGQNVTLSCEQNLNHDAMYWYRQDPGQGLRLIYYSQIVNDFQKGDIAEGYSVSREKKESFPLTVTSAQKNPTAFYLCASSIRSGGYTFGSGTRLTVV.

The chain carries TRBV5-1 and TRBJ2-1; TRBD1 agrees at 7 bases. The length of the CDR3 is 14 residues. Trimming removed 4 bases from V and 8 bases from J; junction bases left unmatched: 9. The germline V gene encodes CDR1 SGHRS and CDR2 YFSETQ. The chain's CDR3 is CASSVTGAGDEQFF. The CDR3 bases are TGCGCCAGCAGCGTCACAGGGGCCGGGGATGAGCAGTTCTTC. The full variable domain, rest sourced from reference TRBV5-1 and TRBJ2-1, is KAGVTQTPRYLIKTRGQQVTLSCSPISGHRSVSWYQQTPGQGLQFLFEYFSETQRNKGNFPGRFSGRQFSNSRSEMNVSTLELGDSALYLCASSVTGAGDEQFFGPGTRLTVL.

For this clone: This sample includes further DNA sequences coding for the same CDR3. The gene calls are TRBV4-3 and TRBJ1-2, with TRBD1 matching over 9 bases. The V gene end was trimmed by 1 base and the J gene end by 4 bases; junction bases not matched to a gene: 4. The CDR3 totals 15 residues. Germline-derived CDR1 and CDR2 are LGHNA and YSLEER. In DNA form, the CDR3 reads TGCGCCAGCAGCCAAGCCACAGGGGGCGGCTATGGCTACACCTTC. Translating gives CASSQATGGGYGYTF.

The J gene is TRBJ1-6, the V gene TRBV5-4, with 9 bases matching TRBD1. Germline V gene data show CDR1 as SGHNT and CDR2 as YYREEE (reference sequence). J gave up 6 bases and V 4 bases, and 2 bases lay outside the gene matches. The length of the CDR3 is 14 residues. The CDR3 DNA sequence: TGTGCCAGCAGCAGGGGACAGGGTAATTCACCCCTCCACTTT. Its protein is CASSRGQGNSPLHF.

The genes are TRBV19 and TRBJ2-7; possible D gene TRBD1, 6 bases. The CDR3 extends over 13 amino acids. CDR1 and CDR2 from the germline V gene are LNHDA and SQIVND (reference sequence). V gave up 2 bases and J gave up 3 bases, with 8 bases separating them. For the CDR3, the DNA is TGTGCCAGTAGTATAACCAGGGGCTACGAGCAGTACTTC. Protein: CASSITRGYEQYF.

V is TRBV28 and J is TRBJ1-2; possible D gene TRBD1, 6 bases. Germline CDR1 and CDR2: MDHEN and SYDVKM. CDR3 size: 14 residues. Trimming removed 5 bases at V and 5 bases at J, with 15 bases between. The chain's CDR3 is CASSTGPRGYGYTF. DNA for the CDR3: TGTGCCAGCAGTACAGGGCCTAGGGGGTATGGCTACACCTTC.

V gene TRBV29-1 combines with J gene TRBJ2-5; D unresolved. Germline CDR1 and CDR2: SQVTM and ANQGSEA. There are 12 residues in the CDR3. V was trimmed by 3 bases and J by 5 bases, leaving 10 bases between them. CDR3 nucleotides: TGCAGCGTTGAGGCTGCCAGGGAGACCCAGTACTTC. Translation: CSVEAARETQYF.

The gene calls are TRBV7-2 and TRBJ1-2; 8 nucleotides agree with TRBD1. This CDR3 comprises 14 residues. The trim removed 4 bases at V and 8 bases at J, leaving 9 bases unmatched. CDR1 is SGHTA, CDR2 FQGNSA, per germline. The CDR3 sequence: CASSYGTGPKGYTF. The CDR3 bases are TGTGCCAGCAGCTACGGGACAGGCCCTAAGGGCTACACCTTC.